This entry describes one T cell receptor beta chain. Its specificity is unknown. Trimming removed 6 bases from V and 4 bases from J, with 19 bases in between. The V gene's germline CDR1 is LNHDA and CDR2 SQIVND (reference sequence). This CDR3 has 15 amino acids. This sample is drawn from a study of cytomegalovirus exposure and HLA in healthy donors. Study findings and constraints: The authors enumerated 180 or so TCR beta chains as linked to cytomegalovirus.

The primer mix had 60 Vbeta and 13 Jbeta primers. Only in-frame clones appear in the TCRdb table, and some are missing; sequencing was by immunoSEQ multiplex PCR. The sample consists of approximately 87,000 clones, approximately 84% of them appearing once. Sample: PBMCs. The source is a woman aged 18 to 35 in good health and CMV-seropositive. The chain employs TRBV19 and TRBJ2-7; D possibly corresponds to TRBD2 (7 bases). CDR3 region: CASSWGGHAGYEQYF. As DNA, the CDR3 is TGTGCCAGTAGCTGGGGGGGACATGCCGGGTACGAGCAGTACTTC.